Listed below are T cell receptor beta chains from one sample, sequenced in a study of T cells in tumors after PD-1 blockade. The method was immunoSEQ multiplex PCR; TCRdb's version includes in-frame clones alone and lacks a portion of them. This table has some 60,000 clones, just under 80% appearing once. The sequenced sample was PBMCs, obtained before anti-PD-1 treatment. The receptor set was obtained from a human donor with basal cell carcinoma. The CDR3 runs from the conserved cysteine through the conserved F or W. D genes are given only for firm matches. For some rows the clone size is stated as once, few or many, or as a class when expanded; others skip it.

>TRBJ2-1|15|.|.|TRBV5-4
CASSLDRATYNEQFF
TGTGCCAGCAGCTTGGACAGGGCCACTTACAATGAGCAGTTCTTC
>TRBJ2-1|16|.|.|TRBV20-1
CSASAFAGSAYNEQFF
TGCAGTGCTAGTGCCTTTGCGGGGTCAGCCTACAATGAGCAGTTCTTC
>TRBJ2-1|13|.|.|TRBV10-3
CAISDQSYNEQFF
TGTGCCATCAGTGATCAATCCTACAATGAGCAGTTCTTC
>TRBJ1-1|15|.|.|TRBV5-1
CASSLDGGAWTEAFF
TGCGCCAGCAGCTTGGATGGGGGGGCATGGACTGAAGCTTTCTTT
>TRBJ1-1|14|.|.|TRBV19
CASSAGHLNTEAFF
TGTGCCAGTAGTGCGGGACACTTGAACACTGAAGCTTTCTTT
>TRBJ1-6|15|.|.|TRBV28
CASSPLGPDNSPLHF
TGTGCCAGCAGTCCCCTGGGGCCGGATAATTCACCCCTCCACTTT
>TRBJ2-7|12|.|.|TRBV5-6
CASSLVGDEQYF
TGTGCCAGCAGCTTGGTAGGGGACGAGCAGTACTTC
>TRBJ1-4|13|.|.|TRBV5-4
CASSRGGEEKLFF
TGTGCCAGCAGCCGAGGTGGGGAAGAAAAACTGTTTTTT
>TRBJ2-7|16|.|TRBD1|TRBV9
CASSVTGGVPPYEQYF
TGTGCCAGCAGCGTTACAGGGGGCGTTCCCCCCTACGAGCAGTACTTC
>TRBJ1-6|15|.|.|TRBV7-8
CASSLGGSANSPLHF
TGTGCCAGCAGCTTAGGTGGATCAGCAAATTCACCCCTCCACTTT
>TRBJ1-2|13|.|.|TRBV12-3/TRBV12-4
CASTLGANYGYTF
TGTGCCAGCACCCTTGGCGCTAACTATGGCTACACCTTC
>TRBJ2-5|13|.|.|TRBV10-2
CAGSIGPLETQYF
TGCGCCGGCTCCATCGGGCCTTTGGAGACCCAGTACTTC
>TRBJ1-5|15|.|TRBD1|TRBV19
CASSNLGQGNQPQHF
TGTGCCAGTAGTAATTTGGGACAGGGAAATCAGCCCCAGCATTTT
>TRBJ1-6|13|few|.|TRBV10-3
CAISDSFNSPLHF
TGTGCCATCAGTGACAGCTTCAATTCACCCCTCCACTTT
>TRBJ1-4|10|.|.|TRBV20-1
CSARGEKLFF
TGCAGTGCTAGAGGGGAAAAACTGTTTTTT
>TRBJ2-7|13|.|.|TRBV3-1/TRBV3-2
CASSLLESAEQYF
TGTGCCAGCAGCCTCCTCGAGAGTGCCGAGCAGTACTTC
>TRBJ2-5|15|.|.|TRBV20-1
CSASPSVGHRETQYF
TGCAGTGCTAGTCCGTCGGTGGGCCACCGAGAGACCCAGTACTTC
>TRBJ1-3|19|.|TRBD1|TRBV7-9
CASSLRFPGQDKSGNTIYF
TGTGCCAGCAGCTTAAGGTTTCCGGGACAGGACAAATCTGGAAACACCATATATTTT
>TRBJ2-6|18|.|.|TRBV5-1
CASSLVASLGSGANVLTF
TGCGCCAGCAGCTTGGTTGCTTCCCTGGGCTCTGGGGCCAACGTCCTGACTTTC
>TRBJ2-7|13|few|TRBD1|TRBV28
CASSRQGAREQYF
TGTGCCAGCAGTAGACAGGGGGCGCGGGAGCAGTACTTC
>TRBJ2-7|16|.|TRBD2|TRBV10-2
CASSGEGLALPYEQYF
TGCGCCAGCAGTGGGGAGGGACTAGCCCTACCCTACGAGCAGTACTTC
>TRBJ2-1|13|.|TRBD1|TRBV12-3/TRBV12-4
CASTLTGIGEQFF
TGTGCCAGCACCTTGACAGGGATCGGTGAGCAGTTCTTC
>TRBJ2-1|12|.|.|TRBV3-1/TRBV3-2
CASSPRYNEQFF
TGTGCCAGCAGCCCCCGGTACAATGAGCAGTTCTTC
>TRBJ1-6|16|.|.|TRBV7-9
CASSWPPGAENSPLHF
TGTGCCAGCAGCTGGCCCCCTGGGGCAGAAAATTCACCCCTCCACTTT
>TRBJ2-2|16|.|TRBD2|TRBV19
CASSVLAGGNTGELFF
TGTGCCAGTAGTGTTCTAGCGGGGGGGAACACCGGGGAGCTGTTTTTT
>TRBJ2-4|16|few|TRBD1|TRBV5-8
CASSIGTVLAKNIQYF
TGTGCCAGCAGCATCGGGACAGTACTAGCCAAAAACATTCAGTACTTC
>TRBJ1-1|16|.|.|TRBV5-1
CASSSYVGLRETEAFF
TGCGCCAGCAGCTCCTATGTCGGACTCAGGGAGACTGAAGCTTTCTTT
>TRBJ1-5|13|.|.|TRBV19
CASSIGDNQPQHF
TGTGCCAGTAGTATAGGGGACAATCAGCCCCAGCATTTT
>TRBJ1-1|13|.|TRBD1|TRBV11-3
CASSRGRGTEAFF
TGTGCCAGCAGCAGGGGGCGTGGGACTGAAGCTTTCTTT
>TRBJ2-3|16|.|.|TRBV6-5
CASSFTTAGGTDTQYF
TGTGCCAGCAGTTTCACAACCGCCGGGGGAACAGATACGCAGTATTTT
>TRBJ2-7|14|.|.|TRBV18
CASSPRAGAYEQYF
TGTGCCAGCTCACCACGAGCAGGAGCCTACGAGCAGTACTTC
>TRBJ1-1|13|.|.|TRBV6-5
CASSPRRNTEAFF
TGTGCCAGCAGCCCACGCCGAAACACTGAAGCTTTCTTT
>TRBJ1-5|14|.|.|TRBV6-4
CASSPTSYNQPQHF
TGTGCCAGCAGTCCAACCAGTTACAATCAGCCCCAGCATTTT
>TRBJ1-1|12|.|TRBD1|TRBV29-1
CSAGQQNTEAFF
TGCAGCGCGGGACAGCAGAACACTGAAGCTTTCTTT
>TRBJ2-2|16|.|.|TRBV7-3
CASSLTGAKNTGELFF
TGTGCCAGCAGCTTAACCGGGGCGAAGAACACCGGGGAGCTGTTTTTT
>TRBJ1-1|14|.|.|TRBV10-3
CAVGPRQENTEAFF
TGTGCCGTAGGCCCCAGGCAGGAGAACACTGAAGCTTTCTTT
>TRBJ2-1|18|.|.|TRBV5-1
CASSLEGSSGLLYNEQFF
TGCGCCAGCAGCTTGGAGGGGTCTTCAGGGCTACTCTACAATGAGCAGTTCTTC
>TRBJ2-7|15|.|TRBD1|TRBV18
CASSPARGPTYEQYF
TGTGCCAGCTCACCTGCCAGGGGGCCTACCTACGAGCAGTACTTC
>TRBJ2-7|15|.|TRBD2|TRBV19
CASKSSGGTTYEQYF
TGTGCCAGTAAAAGTAGCGGGGGGACTACCTACGAGCAGTACTTC
>TRBJ2-3|16|.|.|TRBV10-1
CASSEGIGSVADTQYF
TGCGCCAGCAGTGAGGGGATCGGGTCGGTGGCGGATACGCAGTATTTT
>TRBJ1-2|11|.|.|TRBV27
CASSSGEGYTF
TGTGCCAGCAGTAGTGGTGAAGGCTACACCTTC
>TRBJ2-1|14|once|.|TRBV9
CASSFGQGDNEQFF
TGTGCCAGCAGCTTCGGGCAGGGAGACAATGAGCAGTTCTTC
>TRBJ2-7|15|.|.|TRBV30
CAWSATGTYSYEQYF
TGTGCCTGGAGTGCCACAGGGACTTACTCCTACGAGCAGTACTTC
>TRBJ1-4|16|.|TRBD1|TRBV5-5
CASSLKRDRVREKLFF
TGTGCCAGCAGCCTAAAACGGGACAGGGTGCGGGAAAAACTGTTTTTT
>TRBJ1-1|16|.|TRBD1|TRBV6-1
CASSETTGTGRTEAFF
TGTGCCAGCAGTGAAACGACCGGGACAGGGAGGACTGAAGCTTTCTTT
>TRBJ2-7|13|few|.|TRBV7-3
CASSPTSQGKQYF
TGTGCCAGCAGCCCGACCTCCCAGGGGAAGCAGTACTTC
>TRBJ1-2|15|.|.|TRBV13
CASSLGSGFSYGYTF
TGTGCCAGCAGCTTAGGTTCAGGGTTTTCCTATGGCTACACCTTC
>TRBJ2-7|14|.|.|TRBV5-1
CASSLDGIQYEQYF
TGCGCCAGCAGCTTGGACGGGATCCAATACGAGCAGTACTTC
>TRBJ1-5|12|.|.|TRBV3-1/TRBV3-2
CASSFINQPQHF
TGTGCCAGCAGCTTTATAAATCAGCCCCAGCATTTT
>TRBJ2-3|14|.|.|TRBV7-9
CASSLDRNTDTQYF
TGTGCCAGCAGCTTGGACAGAAACACAGATACGCAGTATTTT
>TRBJ1-4|18|few|.|TRBV27
CASSPRGQGSLTNEKLFF
TGTGCCAGCAGTCCCCGAGGTCAGGGTAGTCTAACTAATGAAAAACTGTTTTTT
>TRBJ2-3|15|.|.|TRBV4-1
CASSLIEGWQDTQYF
TGCGCCAGCAGCCTAATAGAAGGGTGGCAGGATACGCAGTATTTT
>TRBJ1-4|15|.|TRBD1|TRBV2
CASSDIETGVEKLFF
TGTGCCAGCAGTGATATCGAGACAGGGGTCGAAAAACTGTTTTTT
>TRBJ1-6|16|.|.|TRBV4-1
CASSQDHLGRYSPLHF
TGCGCCAGCAGCCAAGATCATCTTGGCCGGTACTCACCCCTCCACTTT
>TRBJ2-7|13|.|.|TRBV30
CAWSEGTYYEQYF
TGTGCCTGGAGTGAAGGGACTTACTACGAGCAGTACTTC
>TRBJ1-2|14|.|TRBD1|TRBV19
CASRSTGANYGYTF
TGTGCCAGCCGTTCCACAGGGGCGAACTATGGCTACACCTTC
>TRBJ1-1|14|.|.|TRBV5-6
CASSSTGPWTEAFF
TGTGCCAGCAGCTCAACCGGGCCGTGGACTGAAGCTTTCTTT
>TRBJ2-2|16|few|TRBD1|TRBV27
CASQRRQGANTGELFF
TGTGCCAGCCAACGGAGACAGGGGGCGAACACCGGGGAGCTGTTTTTT
>TRBJ2-2|14|few|.|TRBV7-9
CASSFDGNPGELFF
TGTGCCAGCAGCTTTGACGGGAATCCCGGGGAGCTGTTTTTT
>TRBJ1-1|16|.|.|TRBV4-1
CASSQEIWGANTEAFF
TGCGCCAGCAGCCAAGAAATCTGGGGGGCGAACACTGAAGCTTTCTTT